This TCR beta chain was identified in a study of identical twins. Findings and limits, study-wide: Within monozygotic twins, out-of-frame TCR alpha sharing was underestimated by the models.

J was trimmed by 5 bases and V by 0 bases; bases with no gene match: 8. Germline assignment: CDR1 SGHRS and CDR2 YFSETQ. The CDR3 has 16 residues. TCRdb re-called the 5' RACE reads through MiXCR, storing one row per CDR3 protein. Found here are around 960,000 distinct CDR3 sequences, about 12% of them singletons; the top ten hold around 1.5%. In this sample, this clonotype turned up a few times. The antigen is not known. The data were also submitted as part of a second study, on yellow fever vaccine responses in identical twins.

The TCR originated in a young woman in good health. The genes are TRBV5-1 and TRBJ2-5; TRBD1 agrees at 9 bases. Sequencing input: PBMCs. DNA for the CDR3: TGCGCCAGCAGCTTGGGGGACAGGGTAAAGGAGGAGACCCAGTACTTC. It translates to CASSLGDRVKEETQYF.